This entry lists 30 T cell receptor beta chains sequenced from one sample in a study of T cells in Graves' hyperthyroidism and ophthalmopathy. Authors of the study amplified TCR beta CDR3 regions from RNA transcripts. First-round RT-PCR with HTBI primers amplified the TCR CDR3 region. TCRdb re-called the multiplex PCR reads with MiXCR, one entry per CDR3 protein. The profile shows a few hundred thousand distinct CDR3 sequences, around 14% of them singletons. Sequenced: blood. These receptor sequences come from a woman aged 25 to 39 with Graves' hyperthyroidism.

In this sample, this clonotype turned up many times. V is TRBV2 and J is TRBJ2-1; unclear D gene. CDR1 and CDR2 (germline): SNHLY, FYNNEI. V was cut by 9 bases and J by 9 bases, with 9 bases left in between. The CDR3 runs 10 residues. Here the CDR3 reads CASLWGEQFF. CDR3 DNA sequence: TGTGCCAGTCTGTGGGGTGAGCAGTTCTTC.

This clonotype was observed many times. This rearrangement joins TRBV6-1 to TRBJ2-1, with D uncertain. The CDR3 is 12 residues long. Germline V gene lookup returns CDR1 MNHNS and CDR2 SASEGT. Trimming took off 2 bases at V and 4 bases at J, with 3 bases between the two ends. This chain's CDR3 is CASSERYNEQFF. For the CDR3, the DNA is TGTGCCAGCAGTGAAAGATACAATGAGCAGTTCTTC.

This clonotype was recorded many times. The chain couples TRBV20-1 to TRBJ2-3; TRBD2 is a possible D gene (5 bases). The V end lost 4 bases, the J end lost 2 bases, and 16 bases lay between the germline ends. Looked up from germline, CDR1 is DFQATT and CDR2 is SNEGSKA (reference sequence). This CDR3 comprises 15 residues. The CDR3 DNA reads as TGCAGTGCTACCCCCCTTTCGGGATTCACAGATACGCAGTATTTT. Its protein is CSATPLSGFTDTQYF.

V is TRBV4-1 and J is TRBJ2-1, with D perhaps TRBD2 (9 bases). The CDR3 covers 19 residues. With 2 bases removed from V and 3 bases from J, the gap between germline ends came to 23 bases. Germline loops: CDR1 MGHRA, CDR2 YSYEKL. CDR3 nucleotide sequence: TGCGCCAGCAGCCAATGGACAGGGACGGCGGGAGGGATCTACAATGAGCAGTTCTTC. This encodes CASSQWTGTAGGIYNEQFF.

This clonotype was seen many times. V gene TRBV11-2 combines with J gene TRBJ2-3; D may correspond to TRBD1 or TRBD2 (5 bases each). The V gene's germline CDR1 is SGHAT and CDR2 FQNNGV. V lost 4 bases to trimming and J lost 5 bases, with 16 bases between them. The CDR3 loop spans 15 amino acids. CDR3 DNA sequence: TGTGCCAGCAGCTCACTCCGGGGACGCGGAGATACGCAGTATTTT. Translation: CASSSLRGRGDTQYF.

The chain links TRBV6-2 or TRBV6-3 to TRBJ2-7; D perhaps matches TRBD1 (5 bases). The CDR3 runs to 15 residues. Trimming stripped 6 bases from V and 1 base from J, with 16 bases between. Germline loops: CDR1 MNHEY, CDR2 SVGEGT. CDR3: CASREQAYTSYEQYF. The CDR3 region has the DNA TGTGCCAGCAGAGAACAGGCCTATACTTCCTACGAGCAGTACTTC.

J is TRBJ2-1 and V is TRBV7-8; D is undetermined. The CDR3 runs to 16 residues. Germline V CDR1 and CDR2: SGHVS, FQNEAQ. With 0 bases removed from V and 8 bases from J, the gap between germline ends came to 17 bases. Here the CDR3 reads CASSLAARVGFYEQFF. In nucleotides, the CDR3 is TGTGCCAGCAGCTTAGCGGCAAGGGTAGGGTTTTATGAGCAGTTCTTC.

A few counts support this clonotype. The CDR3 DNA is TGCGCCAGCAGCCAAGACGCGGCAACTAATGAAAAACTGTTTTTT. It encodes CASSQDAATNEKLFF. The chain is built from TRBV4-1 and TRBJ1-4; D unclear. V lost 0 bases and J lost 0, with 5 bases in between. This CDR3 region has 15 residues. CDR1 MGHRA and CDR2 YSYEKL come from the germline V gene.

The rearrangement joins TRBV19 to TRBJ2-7, with TRBD1 matching over 7 bases. J gave up 3 bases and V 4 bases, and 6 bases lay outside the gene matches. This CDR3 comprises 14 residues. Germline assignment: CDR1 LNHDA and CDR2 SQIVND (reference sequence). The CDR3 reads CASSTGTENYEQYF. The CDR3 coding sequence is TGTGCCAGTAGTACCGGGACAGAGAACTACGAGCAGTACTTC.

The rearrangement joins TRBV12-3 or TRBV12-4 to TRBJ2-2, with TRBD2 matching over 11 bases. V dropped 7 bases and J dropped 1; count of bases not matched to a gene: 2. The CDR3 spans 15 residues. The CDR3 DNA is TGTGCCAGCACCCTAGCGGGGGGGAACACCGGGGAGCTGTTTTTT. Encoded protein: CASTLAGGNTGELFF.

At least ten counts were recorded for this clonotype. The chain recombines TRBV12-3 or TRBV12-4 with TRBJ1-2; D is uncertain. Between the trimmed V and J ends, which lost 6 bases and 5 bases, there was a span of 7 bases. The CDR3 has 11 amino acids. CDR3 sequence (DNA): TGTGCCAGCAGCTCGCGGTATGGCTACACCTTC. Protein: CASSSRYGYTF.

Concerning this clonotype: A much larger clone lies one base from this, so it may be a read error. The rearrangement links TRBV5-1 to TRBJ2-3; 8 bases are shared with TRBD2. Losses at the gene ends were 0 bases for V and 4 bases for J; bases not matched to a gene: 4. The CDR3 is 15 residues long. Per the germline V gene, CDR1 is SGHRS and CDR2 is YFSETQ. CDR3 in amino acids: CASSLVVGRADTQYF. The CDR3 DNA sequence: TGCGCCAGCAGCTTGGTCGTCGGGAGGGCAGATACGCAGTATTTT.

This clonotype showed up many times. CDR3 DNA: TGCGCCAGCAGCGGGAATCTAATGAACACCGGGGAGCTGTTTTTT. Amino acids: CASSGNLMNTGELFF. This chain links TRBV5-1 with TRBJ2-2, with D unclear. Germline V gene data show CDR1 as SGHRS and CDR2 as YFSETQ. The CDR3 loop spans 15 amino acids. Trimming removed 4 bases at V and 1 base at J, with 11 bases between.

A remark on this clonotype: At one end the junction does not follow the germline gene, possibly because of a read error. The chain uses TRBV7-9 and TRBJ2-7; D is undetermined. This CDR3 has 13 residues. Germline V gives CDR1 SEHNR, CDR2 FQNEAQ (reference sequence). CDR3 sequence (DNA): TGTGCCAGCAGCTTACAAGGGTTATACGGGCAGTACTTC. It translates to CASSLQGLYGQYF. The full variable domain, in which reference TRBV7-9 and TRBJ2-7 provide the parts outside the CDR3, is DTGVSQNPRHKITKRGQNVTFRCDPISEHNRLYWYRQTLGQGPEFLTYFQNEAQLEKSRLLSDRFSAERPKGSFSTLEIQRTEQGDSAMYLCASSLQGLYGQYFGPGTRLTVT.

This clonotype was observed at least ten times. V usage is TRBV6-1 and J usage is TRBJ1-3; D gene ambiguous. CDR1 and CDR2 from the germline V gene are MNHNS and SASEGT. The V end was cut by 5 bases, the J end by 0 bases, with 14 bases between. The CDR3 is made up of 16 amino acids. The CDR3 coding sequence is TGTGCCAGCAGTTCGACAAGGACGAACTCTGGAAACACCATATATTTT. This encodes CASSSTRTNSGNTIYF.

The chain is built from TRBV19 and TRBJ2-4; 13 nucleotides match TRBD2. Unmatched junction bases numbered 17, after V lost 6 bases and J lost 3 bases. The CDR3 is 20 amino acids. Germline V CDR1 and CDR2: LNHDA, SQIVND (reference sequence). The CDR3 region has the DNA TGTGCCAGTAGAAATCCAAGCCCCGGACTAGCGGGAGTGGGCAAAAACATTCAGTACTTC. Amino acid sequence: CASRNPSPGLAGVGKNIQYF.

The sample holds many counts of this clonotype. This sequence joins TRBV6-1 and TRBJ1-5; 8 bases agree with TRBD1. The CDR3 loop spans 16 amino acids. CDR1 and CDR2 (germline): MNHNS, SASEGT. V was pared by 2 bases and J by 2 bases, with 5 bases of the junction left unmatched. For the CDR3, the DNA is TGTGCCAGCAGTGAACCAGGGGGCTTCGGCAATCAGCCCCAGCATTTT. It translates to CASSEPGGFGNQPQHF.

This clonotype was seen at least ten times. The V call is TRBV12-3 or TRBV12-4, the J call TRBJ2-5; possible D gene TRBD2, 7 bases. This CDR3 has 14 residues. V was trimmed by 1 base and J by 5 bases, leaving 11 bases between them. The CDR3 loop is CASSLEGGGETQYF. The CDR3 DNA reads as TGTGCCAGCAGTTTAGAGGGGGGAGGGGAGACCCAGTACTTC.

The sample holds many counts of this clonotype. This chain links TRBV12-3 or TRBV12-4 with TRBJ2-1; D uncertain. The CDR3 consists of 16 residues. V shed 6 bases and J shed 0 bases, with 15 bases lying between them. The CDR3: CASRDVGMSSYNEQFF. The DNA of the CDR3 is TGTGCCAGCAGAGACGTTGGGATGAGCTCCTACAATGAGCAGTTCTTC.

Comments on this clonotype: A read error is possible here, since a much larger clone lies one base away. The J gene is TRBJ2-5, the V gene TRBV27, with TRBD1 matching over 9 bases. Germline V gives CDR1 MNHEY, CDR2 SMNVEV (reference sequence). CDR3 size: 14 residues. CDR3 loop: CASSRDRAKEAQYF. In nucleotides, the CDR3 is TGTGCCAGCAGCCGGGACAGGGCGAAAGAGGCCCAGTACTTC.

The chain links TRBV6-1 to TRBJ1-3, with TRBD1 as a possible D gene (5 bases). Germline lookup yields CDR1 MNHNS and CDR2 SASEGT. CDR3 length equals 16 residues. Trimming shortened V by 6 bases and J by 0 bases, and 15 bases separated the two germline ends. In DNA form, the CDR3 reads TGTGCCAGCAGCCCTCCCGGGACCACCTCTGGAAACACCATATATTTT. It encodes CASSPPGTTSGNTIYF.

This clonotype was recorded many times. The DNA for the CDR3 is TGTGCCAGCAGCCTTACCATTTTCAATGAGCAGTTCTTC. Protein product: CASSLTIFNEQFF. The V call is TRBV7-2, the J call TRBJ2-1; D gene uncertain. The CDR3 is 13 residues long. Germline-derived CDR1 and CDR2 are SGHTA and FQGNSA. Trimming took 5 bases from V and 6 from J, leaving 11 bases between them.

This clonotype turned up a few times. The V call is TRBV28, the J call TRBJ2-5; D possibly corresponds to TRBD1 (5 bases). V shed 6 bases and J shed 0 bases, with 14 bases lying between them. CDR1 and CDR2 (germline): MDHEN, SYDVKM. The CDR3 runs 15 residues. As DNA, the CDR3 is TGTGCCAGCAGACCCATGACACAGGACCAAGAGACCCAGTACTTC. This encodes CASRPMTQDQETQYF.

With respect to this clonotype: Being one base from a much bigger clone, this may be a read error. The chain uses TRBV30 and TRBJ2-7, with TRBD2 identical over 9 bases. J gave up 5 bases and V 4 bases, and 15 bases lay outside the gene matches. The CDR3 totals 16 residues. CDR1 is GTSNPN and CDR2 is SVGIG in the germline V gene (reference sequence). CDR3 in amino acids: CAWTQGVAGVQNEQYF. The CDR3, as DNA: TGTGCCTGGACCCAAGGAGTAGCGGGAGTACAGAACGAGCAGTACTTC.

This clonotype was seen a few times. This chain connects TRBV27 to TRBJ2-7; 8 nucleotides line up with TRBD2. The germline CDR1 and CDR2 sequences are MNHEY and SMNVEV (reference sequence). The V gene end was trimmed by 6 bases and the J gene end by 6 bases; junction bases not matched to a gene: 4. CDR3 length: 12 residues. CDR3 in DNA: TGTGCCAGCAGAGGAGCGGGAGTCGAGCAGTACTTC. It specifies CASRGAGVEQYF.

This clonotype was picked up a small number of times. The V gene is TRBV27, the J gene TRBJ1-2; TRBD1 matches 7 bases. The germline gives CDR1 MNHEY, CDR2 SMNVEV (reference sequence). The CDR3 has 15 residues. Trimming took 5 bases from V and 3 from J; bases not matched to a gene: 9. The CDR3 region is CASSLNRDSYYGYTF. The CDR3 coding sequence is TGTGCCAGCAGTCTAAACCGGGACAGTTACTATGGCTACACCTTC.

This clonotype showed up many times. The V and J genes are TRBV7-9 and TRBJ2-5; D not resolved. V was pared by 5 bases and J by 0 bases, with 7 bases between. There are 13 residues in the CDR3. Germline V CDR1 and CDR2: SEHNR, FQNEAQ (reference sequence). The CDR3 loop is CASSQVDQETQYF. CDR3 DNA sequence: TGTGCCAGCAGCCAAGTAGACCAAGAGACCCAGTACTTC.

This clonotype has ten or more counts. The genes are TRBV2 and TRBJ1-1; no definite D call. The V end was cut by 8 bases, the J end by 4 bases, with 17 bases between. CDR1 is SNHLY and CDR2 is FYNNEI in the germline V gene. The CDR3 is 14 residues long. The CDR3 reads CASPVRLLTTEAFF. CDR3 DNA sequence: TGTGCCAGCCCCGTCCGGCTCCTTACCACTGAAGCTTTCTTT. Supplemented by reference TRBV2 and TRBJ1-1, the full variable domain reads EPEVTQTPSHQVTQMGQEVILRCVPISNHLYFYWYRQILGQKVEFLVSFYNNEISEKSEIFDDQFSVERPDGSNFTLKIRSTKLEDSAMYFCASPVRLLTTEAFFGQGTRLTVV.

The table lists this clonotype with a few counts. The chain joins TRBV6-5 to TRBJ1-1; D is unclear. Trimming took 0 bases from V and 4 from J, leaving 12 bases between them. Germline V CDR1 and CDR2: MNHEY, SVGAGI. This CDR3 has 15 residues. CDR3 protein: CASSYSMGLVTEAFF. CDR3 DNA: TGTGCCAGCAGTTACTCGATGGGGTTGGTCACTGAAGCTTTCTTT.

This clonotype came up a few times. CDR3 protein: CAIWGAGFDTQYF. In DNA, the CDR3 is TGTGCCATCTGGGGGGCTGGTTTTGATACGCAGTATTTT. The chain carries TRBV27 and TRBJ2-3, with D possibly being TRBD1 or TRBD2 (6 bases each). V lost 10 bases and J lost 6, with 17 bases in between. The CDR3 extends over 13 amino acids. Germline V gene lookup returns CDR1 MNHEY and CDR2 SMNVEV (reference sequence).